This entry lists 24 T cell receptor beta chains sequenced from one sample in a study of T cell responses to AZD1222 COVID-19 vaccine. Generated by immunoSEQ multiplex PCR, the TCRdb table keeps only in-frame clones and is missing some. The sample yields about 84,000 clones, approximately 85% seen once. This material consisted of peripheral blood, taken 28 days after the second AZD1222 dose. The source is an adult who received the AZD1222 COVID-19 vaccine.

This clone was observed at least ten times. The chain couples TRBV28 to TRBJ1-5; D perhaps matches TRBD1 (6 bases). CDR3 size: 15 residues. Germline values: CDR1 MDHEN, CDR2 SYDVKM. The ends were cut back, 2 bases at V and 0 bases at J, with 8 bases in the middle. The CDR3 sequence: CASSLTDSSNQPQHF. The CDR3 DNA is TGTGCCAGCAGTTTAACGGACAGTAGCAATCAGCCCCAGCATTTT.

This sequence joins TRBV29-1 and TRBJ1-5, with D possibly matching TRBD1 (5 bases). The V end was cut by 7 bases, the J end by 0 bases, with 10 bases between. Germline loops: CDR1 SQVTM, CDR2 ANQGSEA. The length of the CDR3 is 13 residues. Here the CDR3 DNA reads TGCAGCGCCTCGGGGGGTAGCAATCAGCCCCAGCATTTT. It yields the protein CSASGGSNQPQHF.

This clone was seen more than once but under ten times. The chain links TRBV7-2 to TRBJ2-1; TRBD2 agrees at 8 bases. CDR3 length: 16 residues. Germline loops: CDR1 SGHTA, CDR2 FQGNSA. J gave up 3 bases and V 1 base, and 5 bases lay outside the gene matches. The CDR3 here is CASSLGGTSLYNEQFF. The DNA for the CDR3 is TGTGCCAGCAGCTTAGGTGGGACTAGTCTCTACAATGAGCAGTTCTTC.

V gene TRBV3-1 (or the pseudogene TRBV3-2) combines with J gene TRBJ2-7, with 9 bases identical to TRBD1. After removal of 4 bases from V and 4 bases from J, the junction contained 5 bases not matched to a gene. Germline loops: CDR1 LGHDT, CDR2 YNNKEL (reference sequence). CDR3 length: 14 amino acids. The CDR3: CASSLGTGMYEQYF. The CDR3, as DNA: TGTGCCAGCAGCCTGGGGACAGGGATGTACGAGCAGTACTTC.

The chain is built from TRBV25-1 and TRBJ2-1, with 7 bases that match TRBD2. The J segment lost 4 bases and the V segment lost 6 bases, leaving 9 bases of the junction unmatched. Germline V CDR1 and CDR2: MGHDK, SYGVNS. The CDR3 spans 15 residues. The CDR3: CASRSGEELYNEQFF. The CDR3 nucleotides read TGTGCCAGCAGAAGCGGGGAAGAACTTTACAATGAGCAGTTCTTC.

This clone has a single count. V and J are TRBV6-1 and TRBJ2-3, with TRBD2 as a possible D gene (5 bases). The germline CDR1 and CDR2 sequences are MNHNS and SASEGT. V lost 2 bases and J 9 bases, leaving 12 bases between the germline ends. There are 13 residues in the CDR3. CDR3 loop: CASSENYRGTQYF. The CDR3 nucleotides read TGTGCCAGCAGTGAAAATTATCGGGGAACGCAGTATTTT.

The chain recombines TRBV11-3 with TRBJ1-1, with 12 bases fitting TRBD1. The J segment lost 2 bases and the V segment lost 7 bases, leaving 5 bases of the junction unmatched. The CDR3 has 15 residues. Germline assignment: CDR1 SGHNT and CDR2 YENEEA. The CDR3: CASNTGTGGNTEAFF. CDR3 nucleotides: TGTGCCAGCAACACCGGGACAGGGGGCAACACTGAAGCTTTCTTT. The whole variable domain, filled in from reference TRBV11-3 and TRBJ1-1, reads EAGVVQSPRYKIIEKKQPVAFWCNPISGHNTLYWYLQNLGQGPELLIRYENEEAVDDSQLPKDRFSAERLKGVDSTLKIQPAELGDSAVYLCASNTGTGGNTEAFFGQGTRLTVV.

V usage is TRBV7-2 and J usage is TRBJ1-1; TRBD1 is a possible D gene (6 bases). V dropped 4 bases and J dropped 5 bases, with 11 bases sitting between them. The CDR3 loop spans 13 amino acids. Germline CDR1 reads SGHTA; CDR2 reads FQGNSA. CDR3 protein: CASSYLGGTEAFF. The CDR3 DNA sequence: TGTGCCAGCAGCTACTTAGGGGGGACTGAAGCTTTCTTT.

The chain uses TRBV28 and TRBJ1-2; TRBD1 agrees at 7 bases. This CDR3 has 13 amino acids. CDR1 is MDHEN and CDR2 is SYDVKM in the germline V gene. The V and J ends lost 6 bases and 5 bases, in that order; junction bases with no gene match: 6. CDR3 loop: CASRAGGWYGYTF. DNA of the CDR3: TGTGCCAGCAGGGCAGGGGGTTGGTATGGCTACACCTTC.

The V gene is TRBV4-1, the J gene TRBJ1-3; no clear D gene. Per germline, CDR1 MGHRA and CDR2 YSYEKL. This CDR3 has 16 residues. With 1 base removed from V and 0 bases from J, the gap between germline ends came to 10 bases. As DNA, the CDR3 is TGCGCCAGCAGCCAAGTTGCGGAATCCTCTGGAAACACCATATATTTT. Its protein is CASSQVAESSGNTIYF.

In this sample, this clone turned up a few times. The chain is built from TRBV28 and TRBJ1-5; 8 nucleotides agree with TRBD1. Per the germline V gene, CDR1 is MDHEN and CDR2 is SYDVKM. The length of the CDR3 is 15 residues. With V trimmed by 6 bases and J by 6 bases, 10 bases remained unmatched. CDR3 coding DNA: TGTGCCAGCAGAGTTGGACAGGGACGTAGTCAGCCCCAGCATTTT. Translated: CASRVGQGRSQPQHF.

The chain recombines TRBV7-2 with TRBJ1-1; D might be TRBD1 (5 bases). V lost 2 bases to trimming and J lost 10 bases, with 14 bases between them. This CDR3 has 13 residues. Germline V lookup: CDR1 SGHTA, CDR2 FQGNSA. CDR3 loop: CASSLWTNGRAFF. In DNA form, the CDR3 reads TGTGCCAGCAGCTTATGGACAAACGGGCGAGCTTTCTTT.

The chain employs TRBV9 and TRBJ2-3; TRBD1 matches at 9 bases. CDR1 and CDR2 from the germline V gene are SGDLS and YYNGEE. V shed 0 bases and J 1 base; nucleotides not matched to a gene: 3. The CDR3 runs 16 residues. CDR3 residues: CASSVGRTGGTDTQYF. DNA of the CDR3: TGTGCCAGCAGCGTAGGTCGGACAGGGGGCACAGATACGCAGTATTTT.

The CDR3 coding sequence is TGTGCCAGTAGTATAGATCTGGGTAGGGCGGGTGAGACCCAGTACTTC. Translating gives CASSIDLGRAGETQYF. The V gene is TRBV19, the J gene TRBJ2-5; TRBD2 is a possible D gene (5 bases). The CDR3 consists of 16 residues. The germline V gene encodes CDR1 LNHDA and CDR2 SQIVND (reference sequence). Trimming shortened V by 0 bases and J by 5 bases, and 16 bases separated the two germline ends.

The chain has TRBV5-6 and TRBJ2-7, with 10 bases aligning to TRBD1. The junction had 11 bases not matched to a gene; V was cut back by 3 bases and J by 5 bases. CDR3 size: 16 residues. In germline, CDR1 is SGHDT, CDR2 YYEEEE. This CDR3 reads CASSSSGTGVFHEQYF. Here the CDR3 DNA reads TGTGCCAGCAGCTCCTCCGGGACAGGGGTTTTCCACGAGCAGTACTTC.

The V and J genes are TRBV2 and TRBJ1-3, with D unclear. Germline values: CDR1 SNHLY, CDR2 FYNNEI. V lost 2 bases and J 0 bases, leaving 8 bases between the germline ends. The CDR3 is 15 amino acids. Here the CDR3 reads CASSETAYSGNTIYF. The CDR3 DNA reads as TGTGCCAGCAGTGAAACAGCATACTCTGGAAACACCATATATTTT.

The V call is TRBV6-5, the J call TRBJ1-4; D call uncertain. The CDR3 runs 13 residues. CDR1 MNHEY and CDR2 SVGAGI come from the germline V gene. V was clipped by 5 bases and J by 10 bases, with 14 bases between them. The CDR3 spells CASSTDLGGKLFF. For the CDR3, the DNA is TGTGCCAGCAGTACGGACTTGGGTGGAAAACTGTTTTTT.

V usage is TRBV6-4 and J usage is TRBJ1-5; D not resolved. The germline gives CDR1 MRHNA, CDR2 SNTAGT. The germline V and J ends were trimmed by 7 bases and 3 bases, with 19 bases remaining between them. CDR3 length equals 16 residues. The CDR3 DNA follows: TGTGCCAGCACTCTTTCACAGAGGAGTCCCAATCAGCCCCAGCATTTT. Translation gives CASTLSQRSPNQPQHF.

V gene TRBV2 combines with J gene TRBJ2-7; 7 bases align to TRBD2. Losses at the gene ends were 6 bases for V and 0 bases for J; bases not matched to a gene: 5. The CDR3 consists of 14 residues. The germline V gene encodes CDR1 SNHLY and CDR2 FYNNEI. CDR3 sequence reads: CASRGRANSYEQYF. CDR3 nucleotide sequence: TGTGCCAGCAGGGGGAGGGCCAACTCCTACGAGCAGTACTTC.

The CDR3 nucleotides read TGTGCCAGCCCAGGGACACTTCCCTCCTCTGGGGCCAACGTCCTGACTTTC. Protein sequence: CASPGTLPSSGANVLTF. This chain connects TRBV7-9 to TRBJ2-6, with D possibly matching TRBD1 (6 bases). Germline lookup yields CDR1 SEHNR and CDR2 FQNEAQ (reference sequence). V shed 8 bases and J shed 0 bases, with 17 bases lying between them. CDR3 length: 17 residues.

The rearrangement uses TRBV6-4 and TRBJ1-5; perhaps TRBD1 as D (5 bases). The CDR3 sequence is 13 residues long. The germline V and J ends were trimmed by 5 bases and 3 bases, with 8 bases remaining between them. Germline CDR1 and CDR2: MRHNA and SNTAGT. The CDR3 coding sequence is TGTGCCAGCAGTCAGGGTTACAATCAGCCCCAGCATTTT. This sequence encodes CASSQGYNQPQHF.

This chain joins TRBV7-2 and TRBJ2-7, with TRBD2 matching over 8 bases. The ends lost 5 bases at V and 6 bases at J; junction bases unmatched: 9. The CDR3 covers 14 residues. Germline CDR1 SGHTA, CDR2 FQGNSA. CDR3 residues: CASSEGTRKGEQYF. The CDR3 region has the DNA TGTGCCAGCAGCGAAGGGACTAGGAAGGGCGAGCAGTACTTC.

The V and J genes are TRBV7-8 and TRBJ2-1; TRBD2 matches 10 bases. Germline V gene sequence: CDR1 SGHVS, CDR2 FQNEAQ. There are 17 residues in the CDR3. Germline trimming cut 2 bases from V and 4 bases from J; bases unmatched to any gene: 8. The CDR3 loop reads CASSLPPSSGSYNEQFF. Here the CDR3 DNA reads TGTGCCAGCAGCTTACCACCCTCTAGCGGGAGTTACAATGAGCAGTTCTTC.

The chain is built from TRBV11-3 and TRBJ1-1; D remains unclear. Germline loops: CDR1 SGHNT, CDR2 YENEEA. This CDR3 is built from 17 residues. V gave up 4 bases and J gave up 0 bases, with 18 bases separating them. The CDR3 here is CASSSSRGSIMNTEAFF. CDR3 nucleotide sequence: TGTGCCAGCAGCTCTTCCCGGGGTTCGATAATGAACACTGAAGCTTTCTTT.